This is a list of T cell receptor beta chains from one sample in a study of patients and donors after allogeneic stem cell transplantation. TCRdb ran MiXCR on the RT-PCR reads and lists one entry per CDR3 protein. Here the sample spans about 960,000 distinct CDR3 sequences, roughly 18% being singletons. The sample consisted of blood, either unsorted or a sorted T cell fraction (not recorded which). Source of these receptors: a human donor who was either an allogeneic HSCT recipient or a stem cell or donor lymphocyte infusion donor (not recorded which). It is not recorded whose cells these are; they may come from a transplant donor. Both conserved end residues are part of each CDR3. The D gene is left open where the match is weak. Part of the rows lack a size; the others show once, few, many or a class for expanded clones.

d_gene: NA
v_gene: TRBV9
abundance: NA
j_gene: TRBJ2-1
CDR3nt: TGTGCCAGCGGAGGCCCCGAGTGGACGGCGCAGTTCTTC
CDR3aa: CASGGPEWTAQFF

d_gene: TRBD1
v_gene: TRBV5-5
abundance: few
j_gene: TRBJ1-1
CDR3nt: TGTGCCAGCAGCCCGAATGGGACAGGGGTTTTCGTGGCTGAAGCTTTCTTT
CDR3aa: CASSPNGTGVFVAEAFF

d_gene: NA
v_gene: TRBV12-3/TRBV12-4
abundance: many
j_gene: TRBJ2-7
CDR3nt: TGTGCCAGCAGTTTTTACCAGGCGAGGGAGCAGTACTTC
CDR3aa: CASSFYQAREQYF

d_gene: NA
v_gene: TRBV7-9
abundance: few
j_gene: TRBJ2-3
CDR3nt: TGTGCCAGCAGCTTAGCGACCCCCCCAGATACGCAGTATTTT
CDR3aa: CASSLATPPDTQYF

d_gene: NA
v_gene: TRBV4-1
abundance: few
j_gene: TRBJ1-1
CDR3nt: TGCGCCAGCAGACCCGTTCCTGGACAGCGGAACACTGAAGCTTTCTTT
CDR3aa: CASRPVPGQRNTEAFF

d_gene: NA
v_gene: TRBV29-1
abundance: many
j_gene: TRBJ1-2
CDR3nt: TGCAGCGTTGAAGTTCTCAGGCGGGGAGCTAACTATGGCTACACCTTC
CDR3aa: CSVEVLRRGANYGYTF

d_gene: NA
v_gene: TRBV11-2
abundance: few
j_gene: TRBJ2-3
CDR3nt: TGTGCCAGCAGCTTCCGCGGGAGCGGGACAACCTCTAGCACAGATACGCAGTATTTT
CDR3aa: CASSFRGSGTTSSTDTQYF

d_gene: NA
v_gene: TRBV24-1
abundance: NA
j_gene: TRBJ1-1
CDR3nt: TGTGCCACCAGGGACAGCTCTACCCCTGAAGCTTTCTTT
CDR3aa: CATRDSSTPEAFF

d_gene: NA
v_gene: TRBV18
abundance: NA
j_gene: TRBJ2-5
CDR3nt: TGTGCCACACGACAGTTAACCCAAGAGACCCAGTACTTC
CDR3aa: CATRQLTQETQYF

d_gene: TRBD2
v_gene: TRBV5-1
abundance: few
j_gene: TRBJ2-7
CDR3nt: TGCGCCAGCGCGGGACTAGCGGGATTCTACGAGCAGTACTTC
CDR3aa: CASAGLAGFYEQYF

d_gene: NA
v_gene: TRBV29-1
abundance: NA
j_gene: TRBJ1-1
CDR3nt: TGCAGCATTATAGAAGGGACGTTGAGCTTCTTT
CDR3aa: CSIIEGTLSFF

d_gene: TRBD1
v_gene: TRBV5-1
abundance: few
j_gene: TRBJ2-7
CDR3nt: TGCGCCAGCAGCTTCGGACAGGGCCGCTACGAGCAGTACTTC
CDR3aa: CASSFGQGRYEQYF